The next 25 T cell receptor beta chains were all read from a single sample in a study of T-cell memory formation after mild COVID-19. TCRdb re-called the 5' RACE reads with MiXCR, one entry per CDR3 protein. Among 130,000 to 150,000 distinct CDR3 sequences listed, roughly 6.2% were seen once. Source material: PBMCs or a T cell subset sorted from them (not recorded which). Receptors originate from an adult woman who had mild COVID-19 (a few samples of this study predate the infection). Cell type and time point are not known.

The rearrangement uses TRBV3-1 and TRBJ1-1; D is possibly TRBD1 (5 bases). Trimming left V 5 bases short and J 5 bases short, with 21 bases between. The CDR3 is 16 amino acids. CDR1 and CDR2 (germline): LGHDT, YNNKEL (reference sequence). DNA of the CDR3: TGTGCCAGCAGCGCCACAAGGGGAAGGGATTCGACTGAAGCTTTCTTT. Protein: CASSATRGRDSTEAFF.

Many counts were recorded for this clonotype. V usage is TRBV6-5 and J usage is TRBJ2-7; tentative D call: TRBD1 (6 bases). Germline V gene data show CDR1 as MNHEY and CDR2 as SVGAGI. With 7 bases removed from V and 3 bases from J, the gap between germline ends came to 19 bases. The CDR3 length is 15 residues. CDR3 sequence: CASTTDRDTNYEQYF. The DNA of the CDR3 is TGTGCCAGCACCACAGACCGGGACACGAACTACGAGCAGTACTTC.

This clonotype has a handful of counts. The genes are TRBV13 and TRBJ2-3, with 10 bases matching TRBD2. This CDR3 region has 17 residues. With 7 bases clipped from V and 4 bases from J, the junction kept 14 bases outside the gene matches. Looked up from germline, CDR1 is PRHDT and CDR2 is FYEKMQ (reference sequence). The CDR3 loop reads CASTFVASGRPPDTQYF. The CDR3 DNA sequence: TGTGCCAGCACCTTCGTTGCTAGCGGGAGACCCCCAGATACGCAGTATTTT.

This clonotype was detected many times. Here the CDR3 DNA reads TGTGCCAGCAGCCCCGGGACAGGTTCCTACGAGCAGTACTTC. Encoded protein: CASSPGTGSYEQYF. This chain joins TRBV4-2 and TRBJ2-7; 8 bases are shared with TRBD1. The CDR3 covers 14 residues. Per the germline V gene, CDR1 is LGHNA and CDR2 is YNFKEQ. V lost 4 bases to trimming and J lost 1 base; unmatched junction nucleotides: 3.

V gene TRBV18 combines with J gene TRBJ2-7; D gene uncertain. The CDR3 is 13 amino acids. The V end lost 1 base, the J end lost 6 bases, and 10 bases lay between the germline ends. Germline loops: CDR1 KGHSH, CDR2 LQKENI. The CDR3 region is CASSPLQDGEQYF. CDR3 nucleotide sequence: TGTGCCAGCTCACCACTGCAGGATGGCGAGCAGTACTTC.

The table lists this clonotype with a few counts. The chain employs TRBV2 and TRBJ2-1; TRBD2 agrees at 11 bases. The CDR3 contains 15 residues. Germline CDR1 reads SNHLY; CDR2 reads FYNNEI. V lost 3 bases, J lost 4 bases, and 2 bases stayed unmatched. CDR3 sequence (DNA): TGTGCCAGCAGTGACTCTAGCGGGGGGTACAATGAGCAGTTCTTC. Translating gives CASSDSSGGYNEQFF.

Ten or more counts support this clonotype. This rearrangement joins TRBV7-3 to TRBJ2-3, with TRBD2 identical over 7 bases. The CDR3 runs 14 residues. V shed 5 bases, J shed 0 bases, and the junction held 2 bases outside the gene matches. The germline gives CDR1 SGHTA, CDR2 FQGTGA. The CDR3 DNA reads TGTGCCAGCAGCCCTAGCGGTAGCACAGATACGCAGTATTTT. Protein: CASSPSGSTDTQYF.

This clonotype was seen a handful of times. J is TRBJ2-1 and V is TRBV5-1; TRBD2 matches at 12 bases. CDR3 length: 18 residues. Germline values: CDR1 SGHRS, CDR2 YFSETQ. V dropped 1 base and J dropped 6; count of bases not matched to a gene: 11. This chain's CDR3 is CASSLTTRLAGGPNEQFF. CDR3 bases: TGCGCCAGCAGCTTGACGACGCGGCTAGCGGGGGGGCCCAATGAGCAGTTCTTC.

This clonotype occurred many times. No DNA is shown, since the ends of the CDR3 on it are uncertain; the CDR3 is the one TCRdb lists. The chain carries TRBV5-5 and TRBJ1-1. CDR1 is SGHKS and CDR2 is YYEKEE in the germline V gene (reference sequence). The CDR3 extends over 15 residues, inclusive of both ends. This chain's CDR3 is CASGARFGQGTEAFF.

This clonotype came up a few times. The chain is built from TRBV12-3 or TRBV12-4 and TRBJ1-1, with D tentatively TRBD1 (6 bases). Trimming shortened V by 6 bases and J by 0 bases, and 20 bases separated the two germline ends. The CDR3 is 17 residues long. CDR3 in amino acids: CASRSDRRASMNTEAFF. For the CDR3, the DNA is TGTGCCAGCAGAAGTGACAGGAGGGCCTCCATGAACACTGAAGCTTTCTTT.

A note on this clonotype: A read error may be the cause here, since a much bigger clone is one base away. The rearrangement uses TRBV7-2 and TRBJ1-1; no firm D call. In germline, CDR1 is SGHTA, CDR2 FQGNSA. This CDR3 has 14 amino acids. CDR3: CARSLVNSRGEAFF. The CDR3 nucleotides are TGTGCCAGAAGCTTAGTGAACAGCCGCGGTGAAGCTTTCTTT.

The J gene is TRBJ1-1, the V gene TRBV5-1, with D unresolved. V lost 4 bases and J 0 bases, leaving 10 bases between the germline ends. CDR3 length equals 14 residues. Germline CDR1 and CDR2: SGHRS and YFSETQ. CDR3 bases: TGCGCCAGCAGCCCGGAGGCGGTGAACACTGAAGCTTTCTTT. The encoded protein is CASSPEAVNTEAFF.

This clonotype was counted at least ten times. The chain recombines TRBV4-3 with TRBJ2-3; the D is unclear. The CDR3 contains 16 residues. Trimming took 0 bases from V and 4 from J, leaving 14 bases between them. Per germline, CDR1 LGHNA and CDR2 YSLEER. The CDR3 DNA follows: TGCGCCAGCAGCCAAGAGTGGCTAGTTAACTCAGATACGCAGTATTTT. As protein: CASSQEWLVNSDTQYF.

This clonotype was counted a few times. The rearrangement joins TRBV6-5 to TRBJ1-5; D uncertain. Germline loops: CDR1 MNHEY, CDR2 SVGAGI. The germline V and J ends were trimmed by 2 bases and 4 bases, with 15 bases remaining between them. CDR3 length equals 16 residues. CDR3 residues: CASSYGRHLGNQPQHF. The DNA for the CDR3 is TGTGCCAGCAGTTACGGGCGACACCTTGGAAATCAGCCCCAGCATTTT.

This clonotype was seen more than once but under ten times. V gene TRBV7-2 combines with J gene TRBJ2-4; 9 nucleotides agree with TRBD2. This CDR3 comprises 17 residues. Unmatched junction bases numbered 12, after V lost 5 bases and J lost 4 bases. Germline V lookup: CDR1 SGHTA, CDR2 FQGNSA. The CDR3 protein is CASSRLGEAGGKNIQYF. The CDR3 nucleotides read TGTGCCAGCAGCCGCCTCGGGGAGGCGGGAGGGAAAAACATTCAGTACTTC.

The V call is TRBV14, the J call TRBJ2-7; 7 nucleotides match TRBD1. The germline gives CDR1 SGHDN, CDR2 FVKESK. The V and J ends lost 0 bases and 2 bases, in that order; junction bases with no gene match: 7. This CDR3 is built from 16 residues. The CDR3 DNA reads as TGTGCCAGCAGCCAAGATCCCCGACAGGGAACCTACGAGCAGTACTTC. Protein sequence: CASSQDPRQGTYEQYF.

V usage is TRBV20-1 and J usage is TRBJ1-5; TRBD1 matches 12 bases. With V trimmed by 5 bases and J by 0 bases, 5 bases remained unmatched. The CDR3 spans 16 residues. Germline CDR1 reads DFQATT; CDR2 reads SNEGSKA (reference sequence). DNA for the CDR3: TGCAGTGCTTGGGACAGGGGGCTAGATAGCAATCAGCCCCAGCATTTT. This gives the protein CSAWDRGLDSNQPQHF.

This clonotype was detected a few times. The rearrangement links TRBV6-6 to TRBJ1-6; D ambiguous. The CDR3 is 15 residues long. V lost 0 bases and J lost 7, with 10 bases in between. Germline loops: CDR1 MNHNY, CDR2 SVGAGI (reference sequence). For the CDR3, the DNA is TGTGCCAGCAGTTACTCGGACGGCACCAATTCACCCCTCCACTTT. It specifies CASSYSDGTNSPLHF.

Ten or more counts support this clonotype. This chain joins TRBV18 and TRBJ2-5, with D uncertain. Germline CDR1 and CDR2: KGHSH and LQKENI. The CDR3 is 13 residues long. The germline V and J ends were trimmed by 3 bases and 2 bases, with 7 bases remaining between them. CDR3 in amino acids: CASSPRRQETQYF. CDR3 DNA sequence: TGTGCCAGCTCACCGCGGCGTCAAGAGACCCAGTACTTC.

The chain couples TRBV5-1 to TRBJ1-5; D is unclear. Germline lookup yields CDR1 SGHRS and CDR2 YFSETQ. The CDR3 spans 14 residues. Trimming shortened V by 0 bases and J by 6 bases, and 10 bases separated the two germline ends. The CDR3 here is CASSLEGRSQPQHF. In DNA form, the CDR3 reads TGCGCCAGCAGCTTGGAAGGCCGGAGTCAGCCCCAGCATTTT.

V gene TRBV12-3 or TRBV12-4 combines with J gene TRBJ2-7, with TRBD2 matching 8 bases. Losses at the gene ends were 6 bases for V and 6 bases for J; bases not matched to a gene: 10. This CDR3 is 14 amino acids long. The CDR3: CASRPPGLVREQYF. In DNA form, the CDR3 reads TGTGCCAGCAGGCCACCGGGACTAGTTCGCGAGCAGTACTTC.

This clonotype was recorded a few times. J is TRBJ2-2 and V is TRBV25-1, with 16 bases fitting TRBD2. Trimming at V came to 6 bases and at J to 7 bases, leaving 5 bases not matched to a gene. CDR3 length: 16 amino acids. Germline V CDR1 and CDR2: MGHDK, SYGVNS. CDR3 DNA sequence: TGTGCCAGCAGGGGACTAGCGGGAGGGCCCGTCGGGGAGCTGTTTTTT. Amino acids: CASRGLAGGPVGELFF.

This clonotype was recorded a few times. The rearrangement uses TRBV7-6 and TRBJ2-1; 9 bases line up with TRBD1. The CDR3 is 13 residues long. J lost 9 bases, V lost 5 bases, and 5 bases had no gene match. CDR1 is SGHVS and CDR2 is FNYEAQ in the germline V gene. CDR3 in DNA: TGTGCCAGCAGCATCACAGGGGGCAGTGAGCAGTTCTTC. Protein product: CASSITGGSEQFF.

On this clonotype itself: It is unclear where the CDR3 begins or ends on the DNA, so no DNA is shown, and the CDR3 is as TCRdb lists it. V is TRBV27 and J is TRBJ2-1; TRBD2, the D gene given by the table, was not confirmed from the DNA. Germline V CDR1 and CDR2: MNHEY, SMNVEV (reference sequence). The CDR3 is made up of 17 amino acids, end residues included. CDR3 residues: CASSTSRLAGLYNEQFF.

This clonotype was detected many times. The CDR3 reads CASSTWTGEGNYGYTF. The CDR3 DNA sequence: TGTGCCAGCAGCACATGGACAGGGGAGGGGAACTATGGCTACACCTTC. The rearrangement joins TRBV7-8 to TRBJ1-2, with 9 bases that match TRBD1. Germline V gene data show CDR1 as SGHVS and CDR2 as FQNEAQ. This CDR3 comprises 16 residues. The junction had 9 bases not matched to a gene; V was cut back by 5 bases and J by 2 bases.